One sample yielded the 25 T cell receptor beta chains listed below, sequenced in a study of OX40 agonist ivuxolimab in advanced cancers. Sequencing used immunoSEQ multiplex PCR; TCRdb keeps in-frame clones, though not all of them. Among about 74,000 clones listed, 84% were seen once. The sample here was CD4+ or CD8+ T cells sorted from blood, taken in a trial of the OX40 agonist ivuxolimab. The receptors derive from an adult with an advanced solid tumor such as melanoma, head and neck, liver or kidney cancer.

V gene TRBV6-1 combines with J gene TRBJ2-1, with D perhaps TRBD1 (6 bases). Trimming removed 5 bases at V and 8 bases at J, with 13 bases between. The CDR3 is made up of 13 amino acids. CDR1 and CDR2 (germline): MNHNS, SASEGT. The CDR3 sequence: CASSTTGRDEQFF. DNA of the CDR3: TGTGCCAGCAGTACGACAGGTCGTGATGAGCAGTTCTTC.

This chain joins TRBV7-2 and TRBJ2-7; TRBD1 agrees at 8 bases. Germline CDR1 is SGHTA and CDR2 is FQGNSA. This CDR3 region has 15 residues. V gave up 2 bases and J gave up 2 bases; unmatched junction bases: 5. The CDR3 nucleotides read TGTGCCAGCAGCTTAATGCCAGGGGGCGCCTACGAGCAGTACTTC. It yields the protein CASSLMPGGAYEQYF.

This chain links TRBV2 with TRBJ2-7; 13 bases agree with TRBD2. Looked up from germline, CDR1 is SNHLY and CDR2 is FYNNEI. The CDR3 runs 16 residues. V lost 8 bases to trimming and J lost 0 bases; unmatched junction nucleotides: 7. The CDR3 spells CASRTSGGYSSYEQYF. The DNA of the CDR3 is TGTGCCAGCCGGACTAGCGGGGGATATAGCTCCTACGAGCAGTACTTC.

CDR3 loop: CASSLEASYGYTF. Here the CDR3 DNA reads TGTGCCAGCAGCTTAGAGGCGTCATATGGCTACACCTTC. The J gene is TRBJ1-2, the V gene TRBV7-9; D ambiguous. The CDR3 length is 13 residues. Per the germline V gene, CDR1 is SEHNR and CDR2 is FQNEAQ (reference sequence). V dropped 1 base and J dropped 5 bases, with 8 bases sitting between them.

The CDR3 is CASSSGLNTEAFF. In nucleotides, the CDR3 is TGCGCCAGCAGTTCCGGACTGAACACTGAAGCTTTCTTT. The genes are TRBV5-1 and TRBJ1-1; D is ambiguous. Trimming left V 5 bases short and J 0 bases short, with 8 bases between. Germline CDR1 is SGHRS and CDR2 is YFSETQ. There are 13 residues in the CDR3.

The rearrangement links TRBV30 to TRBJ2-3; 13 bases are a match to TRBD2. Germline trimming cut 5 bases from V and 0 bases from J; bases unmatched to any gene: 8. The CDR3 covers 17 residues. CDR1 is GTSNPN, CDR2 SVGIG, per germline (reference sequence). The CDR3 spells CAWRTSGRRQSTDTQYF. DNA of the CDR3: TGTGCCTGGCGGACTAGCGGGAGACGCCAGAGCACAGATACGCAGTATTTT.

The rearrangement uses TRBV4-1 and TRBJ1-3; weak D call: TRBD1 (5 bases). Trimming pared 4 bases from V and 0 bases from J, leaving 16 bases between. This CDR3 is 17 amino acids long. CDR1 and CDR2 from the germline V gene are MGHRA and YSYEKL. CDR3 sequence reads: CASSPVPGLSSGNTIYF. DNA of the CDR3: TGCGCCAGCAGCCCAGTACCGGGACTGAGCTCTGGAAACACCATATATTTT.

This clone was picked up one time. This chain connects TRBV7-9 to TRBJ1-4; possibly TRBD1 for D (6 bases). V was clipped by 1 base and J by 6 bases, with 9 bases between them. The CDR3 is 14 amino acids. Germline CDR1 reads SEHNR; CDR2 reads FQNEAQ (reference sequence). CDR3 in amino acids: CASSLGTADEKLFF. DNA for the CDR3: TGTGCCAGCAGCTTAGGGACAGCGGATGAAAAACTGTTTTTT.

This chain connects TRBV13 to TRBJ2-3; tentative D call: TRBD2 (6 bases). V was shortened by 0 bases and J by 3 bases, with 10 bases between the two germline ends. The CDR3 runs to 15 residues. Germline assignment: CDR1 PRHDT and CDR2 FYEKMQ (reference sequence). CDR3 sequence: CASSLGRGGTDTQYF. CDR3 coding DNA: TGTGCCAGCAGCTTAGGTCGAGGAGGGACAGATACGCAGTATTTT.

The CDR3: CASSAGYSAGNTEAFF. The CDR3 coding sequence is TGCGCCAGCAGCGCCGGATACTCGGCTGGGAACACTGAAGCTTTCTTT. The rearrangement joins TRBV5-1 to TRBJ1-1, with D hard to call. Trimming cost V 4 bases and J 1 base, with 17 bases left between them. This CDR3 is 16 amino acids long. Germline V gene lookup returns CDR1 SGHRS and CDR2 YFSETQ.

This clone was detected only once. This chain joins TRBV7-8 and TRBJ2-6; no clear D gene. This CDR3 spans 18 amino acids. Trimming cost V 5 bases and J 5 bases, with 22 bases left between them. Germline CDR1 reads SGHVS; CDR2 reads FQNEAQ. CDR3 nucleotides: TGTGCCAGCAGCGTTCTAACGTACCCACAAAGTCGGGCCAACGTCCTGACTTTC. It specifies CASSVLTYPQSRANVLTF.

The rearrangement joins TRBV12-5 to TRBJ1-5; a weak D match, TRBD1 (5 bases). Trimming pared 6 bases from V and 2 bases from J, leaving 14 bases between. The length of the CDR3 is 15 residues. Germline-derived CDR1 and CDR2 are LGHNT and FRNRAP. The CDR3, as DNA: TGTGCTAGTGGCCCCTCCCGGGGCGGCAATCAGCCCCAGCATTTT. Protein sequence: CASGPSRGGNQPQHF.

The chain recombines TRBV6-1 with TRBJ1-5; no reliable D call. The V end lost 11 bases, the J end lost 0 bases, and 8 bases lay between the germline ends. This CDR3 contains 12 residues. CDR1 is MNHNS, CDR2 SASEGT, per germline. CDR3 in DNA: TGTGCCGGAAGGAATAGCAATCAGCCCCAGCATTTT. Protein: CAGRNSNQPQHF.

This chain joins TRBV5-1 and TRBJ2-3; 16 bases agree with TRBD2. The V gene's germline CDR1 is SGHRS and CDR2 YFSETQ. After removal of 0 bases from V and 3 bases from J, the junction contained 7 bases not matched to a gene. This CDR3 region has 19 residues. CDR3 region: CASSLGGLAGGPGTDTQYF. As DNA, the CDR3 is TGCGCCAGCAGCTTGGGGGGACTAGCGGGAGGGCCTGGGACAGATACGCAGTATTTT.

V usage is TRBV10-2 and J usage is TRBJ1-6; 9 bases agree with TRBD1. This CDR3 spans 14 amino acids. Germline CDR1 and CDR2: WSHSY and SAAADI. J lost 9 bases, V lost 8 bases, and 8 bases had no gene match. CDR3 amino acids: CASGGQGGSSPLHF. In DNA form, the CDR3 reads TGCGCCAGCGGGGGACAGGGCGGGAGTTCACCCCTCCACTTT.

Remarks on this clone: This sample includes further DNA sequences coding for the same CDR3. The chain has TRBV28 and TRBJ1-2, with 7 bases lining up with TRBD1. Germline V gene data show CDR1 as MDHEN and CDR2 as SYDVKM. The length of the CDR3 is 13 residues. The trim removed 8 bases at V and 5 bases at J, leaving 8 bases unmatched. The CDR3, as DNA: TGTGCCAGCGGAACCGGGACAGTTTATGGCTACACCTTC. Residues: CASGTGTVYGYTF.

This chain uses TRBV28 with TRBJ2-5; 12 nucleotides align to TRBD1. The end of the DNA is better explained by TRBJ2-7, so the J call may be wrong. The CDR3 length is 15 residues. Germline CDR1 is MDHEN and CDR2 is SYDVKM. The CDR3 sequence: CASSQGGTGGHEQYF. The CDR3 DNA sequence: TGTGCCAGCAGTCAAGGGGGGACAGGGGGCCACGAGCAGTACTTC.

In its sample, this clone was seen a few times. CDR3 sequence reads: CAYTEAFF. The CDR3 DNA reads as TGTGCCTACACTGAAGCTTTCTTT. This chain uses TRBV7-9 with TRBJ1-1; D not resolved. CDR1 is SEHNR, CDR2 FQNEAQ, per germline (reference sequence). V dropped 11 bases and J dropped 3 bases, with 1 base sitting between them. The CDR3 extends over 8 amino acids.

The V call is TRBV6-5, the J call TRBJ2-7; no firm D call. CDR3 size: 12 residues. The V end was cut by 2 bases, the J end by 4 bases, with 6 bases between. Germline V lookup: CDR1 MNHEY, CDR2 SVGAGI. The CDR3 nucleotides are TGTGCCAGCAGTTACGCCGATTACGAGCAGTACTTC. Its translation: CASSYADYEQYF.

The chain links TRBV10-2 to TRBJ2-5; perhaps TRBD2 as D (6 bases). This CDR3 spans 14 amino acids. Germline lookup yields CDR1 WSHSY and CDR2 SAAADI. V lost 3 bases to trimming and J lost 7 bases, with 15 bases between them. The chain's CDR3 is CASSEGRPGGTQYF. CDR3 DNA sequence: TGCGCCAGCAGTGAAGGGCGACCCGGGGGGACCCAGTACTTC.

The V and J genes are TRBV6-5 and TRBJ2-6, with D possibly being TRBD1 (6 bases). The germline V gene encodes CDR1 MNHEY and CDR2 SVGAGI. The CDR3 extends over 16 amino acids. Trimming pared 4 bases from V and 3 bases from J, leaving 13 bases between. The CDR3 region is CASSFDRPSGANVLTF. In nucleotides, the CDR3 is TGTGCCAGCAGTTTCGACAGGCCGAGTGGGGCCAACGTCCTGACTTTC.

The rearrangement links TRBV5-1 to TRBJ2-5; tentatively, D is TRBD2 (7 bases). CDR1 SGHRS and CDR2 YFSETQ come from the germline V gene. V was cut by 2 bases and J by 3 bases, with 11 bases left in between. This CDR3 has 14 residues. As DNA, the CDR3 is TGCGCCAGCAGCTTAGGGGGGGCGGAAGAGACCCAGTACTTC. Amino acids: CASSLGGAEETQYF. Filled out from reference TRBV5-1 and TRBJ2-5, the complete variable domain reads KAGVTQTPRYLIKTRGQQVTLSCSPISGHRSVSWYQQTPGQGLQFLFEYFSETQRNKGNFPGRFSGRQFSNSRSEMNVSTLELGDSALYLCASSLGGAEETQYFGPGTRLLVL.

V gene TRBV19 combines with J gene TRBJ2-7; 8 nucleotides align to TRBD2. Germline values: CDR1 LNHDA, CDR2 SQIVND (reference sequence). V dropped 5 bases and J dropped 6; count of bases not matched to a gene: 9. CDR3 size: 14 residues. This CDR3 reads CASSGRGAAFEQYF. CDR3 DNA: TGTGCCAGTAGTGGGCGGGGGGCCGCCTTCGAGCAGTACTTC.

The DNA for the CDR3 is TGCGCCAGCAGCAATCCAGCGGGAGGGGGGTACAATGAGCAGTTCTTC. Its translation is CASSNPAGGGYNEQFF. V gene TRBV10-1 combines with J gene TRBJ2-1; 10 nucleotides line up with TRBD2. In germline, CDR1 is WNHNN, CDR2 SYGVQD (reference sequence). The CDR3 is 16 residues long. V shed 6 bases, J shed 4 bases, and the junction held 9 bases outside the gene matches.

V is TRBV6-1 and J is TRBJ1-5; D uncertain. The CDR3 runs 15 residues. Looked up from germline, CDR1 is MNHNS and CDR2 is SASEGT. With 2 bases removed from V and 4 bases from J, the gap between germline ends came to 12 bases. Written as DNA, the CDR3 is TGTGCCAGCAGTGAATTTTGGGGTGGAAATCAGCCCCAGCATTTT. Protein sequence: CASSEFWGGNQPQHF.